Each of the 10 T cell receptor beta chains below was sequenced from the same sample in a study of T cell responses to AZD1222 COVID-19 vaccine (TCRdb year 2021). The library was prepared using the immunoSEQ multiplex PCR assay. The clones in this table, taken by TCRdb from immuneACCESS, are in-frame only. Not every clone is retained; where verified, under half of the shortfall comes from an unresolved V gene, and the cause of the rest is unknown. This sample gives over 120,000 clones in total; 85% to 95% of them show up just once. Approximately 12% of the sample is taken by the ten largest. In light of the paper, this sample's time point label describes: sample from adult after SARS-CoV-2 infection, after symptom onset. The sequences come from peripheral blood, collected after recovery from COVID-19. The source is an adult who had recovered from COVID-19.

The chain recombines TRBV19 with TRBJ1-5; possible D gene TRBD1, 5 bases. Germline values: CDR1 LNHDA, CDR2 SQIVND (reference sequence). V was trimmed by 3 bases and J by 3 bases, leaving 18 bases between them. CDR3 size: 17 residues. CDR3 sequence: CASSMRVRGDTNQPQHF. Written as DNA, the CDR3 is TGTGCCAGTAGTATGCGGGTTCGGGGGGATACCAATCAGCCCCAGCATTTT.

This clone was seen a few times. V is TRBV27 and J is TRBJ2-3; D gene ambiguous. V lost 10 bases to trimming and J lost 1 base, with 21 bases between them. Germline CDR1 is MNHEY and CDR2 is SMNVEV (reference sequence). The CDR3 has 16 residues. The CDR3 loop reads CATRYGGLVGTDTQYF. CDR3 bases: TGTGCCACCAGATACGGCGGCCTAGTGGGCACAGATACGCAGTATTTT.

V gene TRBV7-2 combines with J gene TRBJ2-5; D is perhaps TRBD2 (5 bases). The V end was cut by 4 bases, the J end by 5 bases, with 17 bases between. Germline CDR1 and CDR2: SGHTA and FQGNSA. The CDR3 has 15 residues. The CDR3: CASSSRSDSGETQYF. The CDR3, as DNA: TGTGCCAGCAGCTCCCGGAGCGATTCGGGGGAGACCCAGTACTTC.

The chain is built from TRBV6-8 and TRBJ1-5; the D gene is possibly TRBD1 (6 bases). Germline loops: CDR1 MNHGY, CDR2 SAAAGT. The V and J ends lost 3 bases and 4 bases respectively, with 10 bases between them. The CDR3 loop spans 14 amino acids. This CDR3 is CASSYWGANQPQHF. As DNA, the CDR3 is TGTGCCAGCAGTTATTGGGGGGCGAATCAGCCCCAGCATTTT.

This chain uses TRBV19 with TRBJ2-3; D possibly corresponds to TRBD1 (6 bases). V was cut by 8 bases and J by 0 bases, with 9 bases left in between. CDR3 length: 13 amino acids. The germline gives CDR1 LNHDA, CDR2 SQIVND (reference sequence). Here the CDR3 DNA reads TGTGCCAGTGGGACACTGAGCACAGATACGCAGTATTTT. It is translated as CASGTLSTDTQYF.

V and J are TRBV7-9 and TRBJ1-5; possible D gene TRBD1, 5 bases. The CDR3 is 16 amino acids. CDR1 is SEHNR, CDR2 FQNEAQ, per germline (reference sequence). With 5 bases removed from V and 6 bases from J, the gap between germline ends came to 20 bases. CDR3 in amino acids: CASSQDGAVGGQPQHF. The CDR3 nucleotides read TGTGCCAGCAGCCAGGACGGGGCAGTGGGGGGTCAGCCCCAGCATTTT. The full variable domain, rest sourced from reference TRBV7-9 and TRBJ1-5, is DTGVSQNPRHKITKRGQNVTFRCDPISEHNRLYWYRQTLGQGPEFLTYFQNEAQLEKSRLLSDRFSAERPKGSFSTLEIQRTEQGDSAMYLCASSQDGAVGGQPQHFGDGTRLSIL.

The J gene is TRBJ1-4, the V gene TRBV10-2, with 7 positions matching TRBD1. The CDR3 consists of 15 residues. CDR1 and CDR2 (germline): WSHSY, SAAADI. J lost 1 base, V lost 6 bases, and 5 bases had no gene match. This CDR3 is CASRDQGGTNEKLFF. For the CDR3, the DNA is TGCGCCAGCAGAGATCAGGGGGGAACTAATGAAAAACTGTTTTTT.

CDR3: CATSRRAGGGNEKLFF. CDR3 DNA sequence: TGTGCCACCAGCAGAAGGGCAGGAGGAGGTAATGAAAAACTGTTTTTT. The V gene is TRBV15, the J gene TRBJ1-4; D remains unclear. This CDR3 is built from 16 residues. Germline values: CDR1 LNHNV, CDR2 YYDKDF (reference sequence). V gave up 2 bases and J gave up 4 bases, with 14 bases separating them.

J is TRBJ2-3 and V is TRBV12-3 or TRBV12-4; D remains ambiguous. CDR3 length equals 13 residues. V gave up 3 bases and J gave up 4 bases, with 8 bases separating them. This CDR3 is CASSFDKADTQYF. CDR3 nucleotides: TGTGCCAGCAGTTTCGACAAAGCAGATACGCAGTATTTT.

The chain couples TRBV7-2 to TRBJ2-1; D unresolved. The CDR3 covers 15 residues. V was cut by 5 bases and J by 1 base, with 12 bases left in between. Germline CDR1 and CDR2: SGHTA and FQGNSA. The CDR3 region has the DNA TGTGCCAGCAGCACGAACCATAGGTCCTACAATGAGCAGTTCTTC. Its translation is CASSTNHRSYNEQFF.